These T cell receptor beta chains were read from a single sample in a study of CD8 T cells in ankylosing spondylitis. TCRdb passed the 5' RACE reads through MiXCR, listing each CDR3 protein once. The table shows roughly 400,000 distinct CDR3 sequences, with approximately 20% occurring only once. The source material was blood, either unsorted or a sorted T cell fraction (not recorded which). Receptor source: a male donor with ankylosing spondylitis. Each CDR3 is given without its conserved first and last residue. The D gene is left open where the match is weak.

>TRBD2|TRBV20-1
SAMLLAGRETQY
>-|TRBV18
ASSPGASGNTIY
>TRBD1|TRBV11-1
ASSANTGTGGLNSPLH
>-|TRBV3-1
ASSQVAREVNTEAF
>TRBD1|TRBV10-3
AISESRRGQSPLH
>TRBD1|TRBV20-1
SAGTGGSDEQY
>-|TRBV20-1
SVNKGNYGYT
>TRBD2|TRBV19
ASSMTSGMETQY
>-|TRBV27
ASSFGSGIYEQY
>-|TRBV5-1
ASSAIDEGYT
>-|TRBV20-1
SARLYSGTDTQY
>TRBD1|TRBV9
ASSGGQSRLAQY
>-|TRBV18
ASSPSKSTGELF
>-|TRBV2
ASSDRRGSGNTIY
>TRBD2|TRBV20-1
SAVPGLARETQY
>TRBD2|TRBV4-1
ASSGATSGKETQY
>TRBD1|TRBV10-3
AIRGQLNTGELF
>-|TRBV29-1
SVDQGPMNTEAF
>-|TRBV12-3/TRBV12-4
ASRHRGIGTGELF
>-|TRBV5-5
ASSLGGQRNTEAF
>TRBD1|TRBV7-9
ASSLQQGAYEQY
>-|TRBV6-1
ASSERNNYGYT
>TRBD1|TRBV6-1
ASRTPTGAGGYT
>TRBD1|TRBV7-9
ASSLGGWGQDSYEQY
>-|TRBV6-5
ASSYSTPLYTEAF
>-|TRBV7-9
ASSKYRAMSTDTQY
>TRBD1|TRBV15
ATSRELTGQGQVYEQY
>-|TRBV20-1
SARDPRGGRAEAF
>-|TRBV3-1
ASSPRTDYTIY
>-|TRBV3-1
ASSQVYRTGELF
>TRBD2|TRBV7-2
ASSLAPGLAPFSYEQY
>TRBD2|TRBV5-1
ASSPGGTSVPYEQY
>-|TRBV10-2
ASNRDKAYNEQF
>TRBD1|TRBV3-1
ASSQRPLPGQGSTDTQY
>TRBD1|TRBV15
ATSRAPDRSYEQY
>-|TRBV18
ASSPLLGGSDNEQF
>TRBD2|TRBV27
ASSLQLAGESYEQY
>TRBD1|TRBV29-1
SAGQGNYGYT
>-|TRBV28
ASSLGLPSYEQY